Described below is a single T cell receptor beta chain sequence and its context. V was shortened by 2 bases and J by 8 bases, with 18 bases between the two germline ends. The germline gives CDR1 KGHSH, CDR2 LQKENI. The CDR3 runs 15 residues. Assay: immunoSEQ multiplex PCR; the TCRdb copy retains only in-frame clones and omits some. This sample carries roughly 15,000 clones, approximately 73% of them seen once, and the ten largest clones take about 18%. These data come from a study of CD4+ T cells in melanoma. The clonotype comes from a human donor with melanoma. The sample consisted of cells from a culture (not recorded whether cultured in vitro). This chain uses TRBV18 with TRBJ1-1; D is perhaps TRBD1 (6 bases). This CDR3 reads CASSPTARRGREAFF. In DNA form, the CDR3 reads TGTGCCAGCTCACCAACGGCGCGACGGGGGCGAGAAGCTTTCTTT. Filled out from reference TRBV18 and TRBJ1-1, the complete variable domain reads NAGVMQNPRHLVRRRGQEARLRCSPMKGHSHVYWYRQLPEEGLKFMVYLQKENIIDESGMPKERFSAEFPKEGPSILRIQQVVRGDSAAYFCASSPTARRGREAFFGQGTRLTVV.